Below are 6 T cell receptor beta chains sequenced from a single sample in a study of glioma-infiltrating T cells. Amplification of TCR alpha and beta CDR3 regions from RNA used iRepertoire nested multiplex PCR. From the multiplex PCR reads, TCRdb called clonotypes with MiXCR, one entry per CDR3 protein. The data hold about 3,900 distinct CDR3 sequences, with less than 40% observed a single time. The sample was glioma tissue, nonneoplastic brain tissue, or PBMCs (not recorded which). The origin of the receptors is a human donor with low-grade glioma or glioblastoma, undergoing nonglioma brain surgery, or in good health (not recorded which).

The genes are TRBV5-1 and TRBJ2-7; 7 bases match TRBD1. J was trimmed by 3 bases and V by 4 bases; bases with no gene match: 7. The CDR3 consists of 14 residues. Germline CDR1 SGHRS, CDR2 YFSETQ. CDR3 in DNA: TGCGCCAGCAGCGAGCCGGGACAGAGCTACGAGCAGTACTTC. This encodes CASSEPGQSYEQYF.

This clonotype has a count of ten or more. This chain links TRBV7-9 with TRBJ2-1; 11 nucleotides agree with TRBD1. Germline values: CDR1 SEHNR, CDR2 FQNEAQ (reference sequence). This CDR3 comprises 17 residues. Germline trimming cut 4 bases from V and 4 bases from J; bases unmatched to any gene: 9. The DNA for the CDR3 is TGTGCCAGCAGCTCCCCCCCCGGGACAGGGGGATACAATGAGCAGTTCTTC. Translation gives CASSSPPGTGGYNEQFF.

By frequency in the sample, this clonotype is medium-sized. The rearrangement uses TRBV12-3 or TRBV12-4 and TRBJ2-3; 14 bases are a match to TRBD2. V gave up 6 bases and J gave up 6 bases; unmatched junction bases: 8. The CDR3 spans 16 residues. Here the CDR3 reads CASRPTSGGELDTQYF. DNA for the CDR3: TGTGCCAGCAGACCGACTAGCGGGGGGGAATTGGATACGCAGTATTTT.

This clonotype is large. The chain couples TRBV27 to TRBJ1-2, with TRBD1 matching 12 bases. Looked up from germline, CDR1 is MNHEY and CDR2 is SMNVEV (reference sequence). The CDR3 consists of 15 residues. V trimming: 1 base; J trimming: 5 bases; junction bases outside the gene matches: 2. CDR3 region: CASSLLGQGAYGYTF. For the CDR3, the DNA is TGTGCCAGCAGTTTATTGGGACAGGGGGCTTATGGCTACACCTTC.

Notes on this clonotype: The junction and the germline gene differ at one end; a read error may be behind it. This rearrangement joins TRBV19 to TRBJ1-1, with a weak D call TRBD1 (6 bases). The CDR3 contains 13 residues. Germline V gene data show CDR1 as LNHDA and CDR2 as SQIVND (reference sequence). This CDR3 is CAGKSGGQTEAFF. DNA for the CDR3: TGTGCCGGTAAGTCTGGGGGCCAAACTGAAGCTTTCTTC.

This clonotype is labeled large. The chain employs TRBV3-1 and TRBJ2-7, with 7 bases identical to TRBD2. V shed 6 bases and J 6 bases; nucleotides not matched to a gene: 17. The CDR3 length is 16 residues. Looked up from germline, CDR1 is LGHDT and CDR2 is YNNKEL (reference sequence). CDR3 residues: CASRDTGGSRLGEQYF. CDR3 coding DNA: TGTGCCAGCAGAGATACGGGAGGCTCTCGGTTGGGCGAGCAGTACTTC.